A single sample gave rise to the 6 T cell receptor beta chains below, sequenced in a study of T cells in women clearing cervical HPV infection. The assay was immunoSEQ multiplex PCR, and TCRdb's table has in-frame clones only and misses some. Recorded for this sample: 30,000 to 35,000 clones. Sequencing input: blood buffy coat. The receptors derive from a woman between 18 and 70 years old with a cervical HPV16 infection that either progressed to CIN3+ or cleared (not recorded which).

Comment on this clone: The CDR3 extends 3 residues past the end of the read, so its final part is completed from the germline J gene. J is TRBJ2-1 and V is TRBV19, with D maybe TRBD1 (5 bases). The ends were cut back, 8 bases at V and 9 bases at J, with 8 bases in the middle. Germline-derived CDR1 and CDR2 are LNHDA and SQIVND (reference sequence). The CDR3 is 10 residues long. Partial CDR3 DNA: TGTGCCAGTGGGGCCGGTGAG. Amino acids: CASGAGE. Given in full, the CDR3 is CASGAGEQFF.

Details on this clone: The read is 3 residues too short to cover the CDR3 end, so that end is filled in from the germline J gene. This CDR3 is also generated by other DNA sequences in the sample. This rearrangement joins TRBV6-1 to TRBJ1-5, with D perhaps TRBD1 (5 bases). Trimming took 2 bases from V and 1 from J, leaving 12 bases between them. The germline V gene encodes CDR1 MNHNS and CDR2 SASEGT. The CDR3 runs to 16 residues. The CDR3 spells CASSEQTVGSNQPQHF. The CDR3 bases that were read are TGTGCCAGCAGTGAACAGACAGTAGGAAGCAATCAGCCC.

Notes on this clone: The read stops 3 residues short of the end of the CDR3; the missing end is completed from the germline J gene. The chain recombines TRBV10-3 with TRBJ2-1, with 9 nucleotides matching TRBD1. In germline, CDR1 is ENHRY, CDR2 SYGVKD. The V and J ends lost 2 bases and 7 bases, in that order; junction bases with no gene match: 6. The CDR3 contains 15 residues. The chain's CDR3 is CAISEDRGDLNEQFF. The part of the CDR3 DNA that was read is TGTGCCATCAGTGAGGACAGGGGGGATTTGAATGAG.

A remark on this clone: Coverage ceases 3 residues before the CDR3 finishes, and the germline J gene fills in the end. This same CDR3 is encoded by further DNA sequences in the sample. The V gene is TRBV7-2, the J gene TRBJ1-3; tentatively, D is TRBD1 (6 bases). Trimming left V 5 bases short and J 3 bases short, with 11 bases between. This CDR3 contains 14 residues. Germline V gene sequence: CDR1 SGHTA, CDR2 FQGNSA. The CDR3 sequence is CASSTTGFGNTIYF. The CDR3 DNA, read in part, is TGTGCCAGCAGCACAACAGGGTTTGGAAACACC.

Note on this clone: Compared with germline, one end of the junction differs, possibly owing to a read error. The read ends 3 residues shy of where the CDR3 ends; the end is completed using the germline J gene. V gene TRBV7-2 combines with J gene TRBJ2-7, with D perhaps matching TRBD1 (5 bases). The CDR3 runs 15 residues. CDR1 and CDR2 from the germline V gene are SGHTA and FQGNSA. The chain's CDR3 is CASGLGVGASYEQYF. CDR3 DNA, as far as it was read: TGTGCCAGCGGCTTAGGGGTAGGGGCCTCCTACGAG.

As for this clone: The read gets to within 3 residues of the CDR3 end, and the germline J gene fills in the rest. The chain employs TRBV7-9 and TRBJ2-2; 8 bases map to TRBD1. The CDR3 contains 15 residues. Germline lookup yields CDR1 SEHNR and CDR2 FQNEAQ (reference sequence). The DNA read from the CDR3 is TGTGCCAGCAGCTCCGGACAGGGAGAATACGAAAAG. Translating gives CASSSGQGEYEK. The entire CDR3 protein is CASSSGQGEYEKLFF. Full variable domain (remainder filled in from reference TRBV7-9 and TRBJ2-2): DTGVSQNPRHKITKRGQNVTFRCDPISEHNRLYWYRQTLGQGPEFLTYFQNEAQLEKSRLLSDRFSAERPKGSFSTLEIQRTEQGDSAMYLCASSSGQGEYEKLFFGEGSRLTVL.